These 25 T cell receptor beta chains were all obtained from the same sample, sequenced in a study of graft-versus-host responses after intestinal transplantation. Sequenced by immunoSEQ multiplex PCR; TCRdb stores in-frame clones only, minus some. The table has about 64,000 clones, around nine tenths seen once; the top ten hold 6.5% to 8%. Here the sequenced sample was bone marrow, taken 700 to 850 days after intestinal transplantation. The source of these receptors is a human patient who received an intestinal transplant, so some T cells may come from the graft donor.

The rearrangement joins TRBV4-2 to TRBJ2-1, with 7 bases fitting TRBD2. This CDR3 has 15 residues. Looked up from germline, CDR1 is LGHNA and CDR2 is YNFKEQ. Trimming at V came to 0 bases and at J to 4 bases, leaving 3 bases not matched to a gene. As DNA, the CDR3 is TGTGCCAGCAGCCAAGACGGGAGGAAGTACAATGAGCAGTTCTTC. It codes for CASSQDGRKYNEQFF.

This clone was seen just once. The chain joins TRBV4-1 to TRBJ2-5, with 8 bases aligning to TRBD2. The CDR3 is 15 residues long. Germline V CDR1 and CDR2: MGHRA, YSYEKL. The junction had 7 bases not matched to a gene; V was cut back by 4 bases and J by 3 bases. The CDR3, as DNA: TGCGCCAGCAGCCGTGTCAAGACTAGCGAAGAGACCCAGTACTTC. This translates into CASSRVKTSEETQYF.

With regard to this clone: The junction departs from the called germline gene at one end, perhaps through a read error. The chain is built from TRBV5-4 and TRBJ2-7; TRBD1 agrees at 8 bases. Germline lookup yields CDR1 SGHNT and CDR2 YYREEE (reference sequence). The CDR3 loop spans 19 amino acids. CDR3 sequence reads: CASTLGAGTGGPPTCEQYF. CDR3 in DNA: TGTGCCAGCACCTTGGGGGCTGGGACAGGCGGACCCCCTACGTGCGAGCAGTACTTC.

The chain joins TRBV15 to TRBJ1-6; TRBD1 agrees at 7 bases. Trimming took 1 base from V and 5 from J; bases not matched to a gene: 20. CDR3 length: 21 residues. CDR1 and CDR2 from the germline V gene are LNHNV and YYDKDF (reference sequence). The CDR3, as DNA: TGTGCCACCAGCAGAGGCCCTTGGGCTTGGAGAACAGGGGTAAATAATTCACCCCTCCACTTT. This sequence encodes CATSRGPWAWRTGVNNSPLHF.

V usage is TRBV25-1 and J usage is TRBJ2-5; a possible D gene is TRBD1 (6 bases). The V gene lost 4 bases and the J gene lost 5 bases, with 14 bases spanning the gap. The CDR3 runs 14 residues. CDR1 and CDR2 from the germline V gene are MGHDK and SYGVNS. DNA for the CDR3: TGTGCCAGCAGTGCCAGGGGTGGTTGGGAGACCCAGTACTTC. Its protein is CASSARGGWETQYF. Together with reference TRBV25-1 and TRBJ2-5, the CDR3 gives the full variable domain: EADIYQTPRYLVIGTGKKITLECSQTMGHDKMYWYQQDPGMELHLIHYSYGVNSTEKGDLSSESTVSRIRTEHFPLTLESARPSHTSQYLCASSARGGWETQYFGPGTRLLVL.

V and J are TRBV27 and TRBJ2-3, with 7 bases matching TRBD1. V lost 2 bases, J lost 2 bases, and 7 bases stayed unmatched. This CDR3 contains 16 residues. From germline, CDR1 is MNHEY and CDR2 SMNVEV (reference sequence). The CDR3, as DNA: TGTGCCAGCAGTTTACCGGGAAGGGGGCTCACAGATACGCAGTATTTT. It is translated as CASSLPGRGLTDTQYF.

V usage is TRBV7-3 and J usage is TRBJ2-1; 7 positions match TRBD1. The V segment lost 5 bases and the J segment 4 bases; nucleotides outside the gene matches: 8. Germline loops: CDR1 SGHTA, CDR2 FQGTGA. CDR3 length: 15 residues. CDR3 nucleotides: TGTGCCAGCAGCCCCGACTCGGGACAGTACAATGAGCAGTTCTTC. Its translation is CASSPDSGQYNEQFF.

The chain has TRBV7-9 and TRBJ2-1; unclear D gene. The germline CDR1 and CDR2 sequences are SEHNR and FQNEAQ (reference sequence). The CDR3 has 15 amino acids. The ends were cut back, 1 base at V and 5 bases at J, with 12 bases in the middle. Here the CDR3 reads CASSLVLVLHNEQFF. The CDR3 nucleotides read TGTGCCAGCAGCTTAGTCCTGGTGCTCCACAATGAGCAGTTCTTC.

This clone was recorded once. DNA of the CDR3: TGTGCCAGCAGCCCCCGACAGGATTACCTTGACGAGCAGTACTTC. The encoded protein is CASSPRQDYLDEQYF. The genes are TRBV9 and TRBJ2-7; D is possibly TRBD1 (6 bases). Trimming removed 4 bases from V and 5 bases from J, with 19 bases in between. In germline, CDR1 is SGDLS, CDR2 YYNGEE. This CDR3 has 15 residues.

The chain is built from TRBV5-1 and TRBJ2-5, with D perhaps being TRBD1 or TRBD2 (6 bases each). Trimming pared 0 bases from V and 2 bases from J, leaving 26 bases between. Germline V gives CDR1 SGHRS, CDR2 YFSETQ. The CDR3 has 20 residues. CDR3 bases: TGCGCCAGCAGCTTGGAGAGTGGGGGGCGTTTGTCGGGGTCTCAAGAGACCCAGTACTTC. Its protein product is CASSLESGGRLSGSQETQYF.

In this sample, this clone is medium-sized. CDR3 sequence reads: CASSAPGQGNEKLFF. In DNA form, the CDR3 reads TGTGCCAGCAGCGCCCCGGGACAGGGTAATGAAAAACTGTTTTTT. The J gene is TRBJ1-4, the V gene TRBV9; 9 bases agree with TRBD1. CDR3 length equals 15 residues. Germline V CDR1 and CDR2: SGDLS, YYNGEE. J was trimmed by 4 bases and V by 3 bases; bases with no gene match: 4.

This clone showed up just once. The rearrangement links TRBV7-2 to TRBJ2-1; 10 bases align to TRBD2. With 2 bases clipped from V and 5 bases from J, the junction kept 6 bases outside the gene matches. Germline assignment: CDR1 SGHTA and CDR2 FQGNSA. This CDR3 contains 16 residues. The CDR3 sequence is CASSLLPGLANNEQFF. CDR3 in DNA: TGTGCCAGCAGCTTATTACCGGGACTAGCGAACAATGAGCAGTTCTTC.

The chain has TRBV5-5 and TRBJ2-5; 10 bases are shared with TRBD1. The CDR3 covers 13 residues. From germline, CDR1 is SGHKS and CDR2 YYEKEE (reference sequence). Trimming removed 4 bases from V and 5 bases from J; junction bases left unmatched: 2. The CDR3 reads CASSPDRGETQYF. The CDR3 nucleotides read TGTGCCAGCAGCCCGGACAGGGGGGAGACCCAGTACTTC.

This sequence joins TRBV10-1 and TRBJ1-1; unclear D gene. The CDR3 runs to 14 residues. Germline CDR1 is WNHNN and CDR2 is SYGVQD (reference sequence). Trimming cost V 2 bases and J 4 bases, with 11 bases left between them. CDR3 in amino acids: CASSEKERGTEAFF. CDR3 nucleotide sequence: TGCGCCAGCAGTGAGAAGGAGAGAGGCACTGAAGCTTTCTTT.

The chain is built from TRBV6-6 and TRBJ2-2; no clear D gene. Trimming removed 4 bases at V and 3 bases at J, with 12 bases between. The CDR3 spans 15 residues. Germline lookup yields CDR1 MNHNY and CDR2 SVGAGI (reference sequence). The CDR3 loop is CASSSVQFYTGELFF. The CDR3 coding sequence is TGTGCCAGCAGTTCGGTCCAGTTCTACACCGGGGAGCTGTTTTTT.

The chain couples TRBV21-1 to TRBJ2-2; the D call in the table, TRBD1, was not verified against the DNA. TRBV21-1 is a known pseudogene. The CDR3 has 16 amino acids. The CDR3 here is CASLLGFYQGTGELFF. The CDR3 DNA sequence: TGTGCCAGCCTCTTAGGCTTTTACCAGGGGACCGGGGAGCTGTTTTTT.

The chain has TRBV19 and TRBJ1-1; 8 nucleotides align to TRBD1. The CDR3 sequence is 13 residues long. CDR1 LNHDA and CDR2 SQIVND come from the germline V gene (reference sequence). The ends lost 9 bases at V and 0 bases at J; junction bases unmatched: 3. The CDR3 coding sequence is TGTGCCAGCCTGGGACAGGTGAACACTGAAGCTTTCTTT. As protein: CASLGQVNTEAFF. The full variable domain, in which reference TRBV19 and TRBJ1-1 provide the parts outside the CDR3, is DGGITQSPKYLFRKEGQNVTLSCEQNLNHDAMYWYRQDPGQGLRLIYYSQIVNDFQKGDIAEGYSVSREKKESFPLTVTSAQKNPTAFYLCASLGQVNTEAFFGQGTRLTVV.

This chain uses TRBV10-3 with TRBJ2-2; TRBD2 might be the D (5 bases). V dropped 7 bases and J dropped 4 bases, with 7 bases sitting between them. Looked up from germline, CDR1 is ENHRY and CDR2 is SYGVKD. This CDR3 comprises 12 residues. CDR3: CAINSVTGELFF. CDR3 DNA sequence: TGTGCCATCAATAGCGTCACCGGGGAGCTGTTTTTT.

V is TRBV11-2 and J is TRBJ2-5, with no clear D. The CDR3 is 12 residues long. Trimming removed 5 bases at V and 4 bases at J, with 8 bases between. Germline V CDR1 and CDR2: SGHAT, FQNNGV. As DNA, the CDR3 is TGTGCCAGCAGCGTACAGACAGAGACCCAGTACTTC. This translates into CASSVQTETQYF.

V is TRBV5-1 and J is TRBJ2-7; 10 positions agree with TRBD1. The CDR3 totals 14 residues. V lost 7 bases to trimming and J lost 3 bases; unmatched junction nucleotides: 7. Germline CDR1 reads SGHRS; CDR2 reads YFSETQ. The CDR3 region has the DNA TGCGCCAGCGCAGCGAGGACAGGGGGCTACGAGCAGTACTTC. Residues: CASAARTGGYEQYF.

This rearrangement joins TRBV19 to TRBJ1-3; D gene uncertain. CDR1 LNHDA and CDR2 SQIVND come from the germline V gene (reference sequence). Between the trimmed V and J ends, which lost 3 bases and 2 bases, there was a span of 11 bases. The CDR3 extends over 15 amino acids. The CDR3 is CASSMAASTGNTIYF. CDR3 sequence (DNA): TGTGCCAGTAGTATGGCGGCTTCCACTGGAAACACCATATATTTT.

The chain joins TRBV5-4 to TRBJ2-2; 9 bases fit TRBD1. V was pared by 4 bases and J by 5 bases, with 9 bases of the junction left unmatched. The germline CDR1 and CDR2 sequences are SGHNT and YYREEE (reference sequence). This CDR3 has 16 residues. The CDR3 sequence is CASSTWDRVLTGELFF. For the CDR3, the DNA is TGTGCCAGCAGCACATGGGACAGGGTTTTGACCGGGGAGCTGTTTTTT.

The chain is built from TRBV6-6 and TRBJ2-3; the match to TRBD2 covers 8 bases. The CDR3 runs 16 residues. Per the germline V gene, CDR1 is MNHNY and CDR2 is SVGAGI (reference sequence). V trimming: 7 bases; J trimming: 6 bases; junction bases outside the gene matches: 15. The chain's CDR3 is CASILTLSGRGDTQYF. CDR3 nucleotide sequence: TGTGCCAGCATACTTACTTTAAGCGGGAGAGGCGATACGCAGTATTTT.

V is TRBV7-9 and J is TRBJ1-1; maybe TRBD1 (6 bases). V dropped 5 bases and J dropped 1 base, with 14 bases sitting between them. This CDR3 region has 15 residues. Germline V gives CDR1 SEHNR, CDR2 FQNEAQ (reference sequence). The DNA of the CDR3 is TGTGCCAGCAGCCGGCCGACAGGCCAGAACACTGAAGCTTTCTTT. As protein: CASSRPTGQNTEAFF.

The chain recombines TRBV7-6 with TRBJ2-3; TRBD2 matches at 7 bases. Germline V gene sequence: CDR1 SGHVS, CDR2 FNYEAQ. The CDR3 covers 15 residues. The V gene end was trimmed by 5 bases and the J gene end by 4 bases; junction bases not matched to a gene: 9. CDR3 residues: CASSPYASGSDTQYF. CDR3 coding DNA: TGTGCCAGCAGCCCCTATGCTAGCGGCTCAGATACGCAGTATTTT.